Shown below are 27 T cell receptor beta chains from a single sample sequenced in a study of shared clonotypes between healthy human individuals (dated by TCRdb to the early 2020s). The library was prepared using the immunoSEQ multiplex PCR assay. TCRdb mirrors the immuneACCESS table, restricted to in-frame sequences. Some clones are absent from its copies; in checked studies, under half trace to an unresolved V gene, and the reason for the others is unknown. The sample table records 1.5 million to 2.5 million clones; about 95% of these occur just once. More than 0.9% of the sample comes from the top ten. CD8 naive samples consisted of CD45RO-negative cells that were positively selected for CCR7, yielding a CD45RA+CCR7+ population without TemRA cells. The sample was naive CD8+ T cells sorted from blood. The meaning of the sample's cell subset or site label: CD45RA+CCR7+. Receptors were obtained from a man aged 18 to 30 in good health.

J is TRBJ2-7 and V is TRBV7-9; 7 nucleotides align to TRBD1. The junction had 5 bases not matched to a gene; V was cut back by 4 bases and J by 2 bases. Germline values: CDR1 SEHNR, CDR2 FQNEAQ (reference sequence). The CDR3 has 14 residues. The CDR3 bases are TGTGCCAGCAGCTCCGGGGACAGACCCTACGAGCAGTACTTC. Its protein is CASSSGDRPYEQYF. Combining the CDR3 with reference TRBV7-9 and TRBJ2-7 gives the whole variable domain DTGVSQNPRHKITKRGQNVTFRCDPISEHNRLYWYRQTLGQGPEFLTYFQNEAQLEKSRLLSDRFSAERPKGSFSTLEIQRTEQGDSAMYLCASSSGDRPYEQYFGPGTRLTVT.

The CDR3 DNA sequence: TGTGCCTGGAGTGTAGGGGTGATACAGCCCCAGCATTTT. This gives the protein CAWSVGVIQPQHF. The genes are TRBV30 and TRBJ1-5; the D gene is possibly TRBD1 (5 bases). V was shortened by 0 bases and J by 7 bases, with 10 bases between the two germline ends. Germline V CDR1 and CDR2: GTSNPN, SVGIG (reference sequence). CDR3 size: 13 residues.

The J gene is TRBJ1-5, the V gene TRBV2; 7 nucleotides match TRBD1. Germline-derived CDR1 and CDR2 are SNHLY and FYNNEI. This CDR3 is 13 amino acids long. V shed 5 bases and J 7 bases; nucleotides not matched to a gene: 5. The CDR3 nucleotides are TGTGCCAGCAGTACCGGGACAGAGCAGCCCCAGCATTTT. Translated, it gives CASSTGTEQPQHF. The full variable domain, completed using reference TRBV2 and TRBJ1-5, is EPEVTQTPSHQVTQMGQEVILRCVPISNHLYFYWYRQILGQKVEFLVSFYNNEISEKSEIFDDQFSVERPDGSNFTLKIRSTKLEDSAMYFCASSTGTEQPQHFGDGTRLSIL.

The V and J genes are TRBV7-8 and TRBJ2-1; TRBD2 matches at 7 bases. Germline V lookup: CDR1 SGHVS, CDR2 FQNEAQ. This CDR3 region has 14 residues. J gave up 9 bases and V 7 bases, and 12 bases lay outside the gene matches. This CDR3 is CASTETGGKVEQFF. CDR3 nucleotides: TGTGCCAGCACCGAAACCGGGGGGAAGGTTGAGCAGTTCTTC.

The V call is TRBV9, the J call TRBJ2-2; TRBD2 agrees at 7 bases. The germline gives CDR1 SGDLS, CDR2 YYNGEE. The V segment lost 0 bases and the J segment 3 bases; nucleotides outside the gene matches: 8. The CDR3 has 17 amino acids. In nucleotides, the CDR3 is TGTGCCAGCAGCGTAGAGGGAGCGGGGATAGACACCGGGGAGCTGTTTTTT. The encoded protein is CASSVEGAGIDTGELFF.

V and J are TRBV7-2 and TRBJ2-7; 14 nucleotides line up with TRBD2. The CDR3 is 17 amino acids. The germline V gene has CDR1 SGHTA and CDR2 FQGNSA. V shed 4 bases, J shed 6 bases, and the junction held 11 bases outside the gene matches. The CDR3 loop is CASSSGLAGGLSGEQYF. For the CDR3, the DNA is TGTGCCAGCAGCTCTGGACTAGCGGGAGGTTTGTCGGGCGAGCAGTACTTC.

The chain combines TRBV27 with TRBJ2-1; maybe TRBD2 (5 bases). The CDR3 sequence is 13 residues long. Trimming took off 5 bases at V and 4 bases at J, with 9 bases between the two ends. The germline V gene has CDR1 MNHEY and CDR2 SMNVEV (reference sequence). Here the CDR3 DNA reads TGTGCCAGCAGTCCCGGGAAATACAATGAGCAGTTCTTC. It specifies CASSPGKYNEQFF.

The genes are TRBV5-1 and TRBJ1-2; 7 nucleotides line up with TRBD1. Germline V CDR1 and CDR2: SGHRS, YFSETQ. V dropped 4 bases and J dropped 5; count of bases not matched to a gene: 20. CDR3 size: 18 residues. Written as DNA, the CDR3 is TGCGCCAGCAGCGGAACCTTCCAGAAGGGGGCGCCGGAATATGGCTACACCTTC. It yields the protein CASSGTFQKGAPEYGYTF.

V and J are TRBV6-5 and TRBJ2-5, with D maybe TRBD2 (6 bases). Germline CDR1 MNHEY, CDR2 SVGAGI. The ends were cut back, 7 bases at V and 2 bases at J, with 17 bases in the middle. The CDR3 is made up of 15 amino acids. The CDR3 protein is CASTTRAAGQETQYF. CDR3 nucleotide sequence: TGTGCCAGCACCACCCGGGCGGCGGGGCAAGAGACCCAGTACTTC.

The chain carries TRBV10-3 and TRBJ1-2; 9 nucleotides line up with TRBD1. CDR1 ENHRY and CDR2 SYGVKD come from the germline V gene. Trimming cost V 6 bases and J 4 bases; bases outside gene matches: 3. There are 13 residues in the CDR3. This chain's CDR3 is CAISPGQGYGYTF. CDR3 DNA: TGTGCCATCAGCCCGGGACAGGGCTATGGCTACACCTTC.

On this clone: The sample holds other DNA sequences that translate to the same CDR3. V is TRBV27 and J is TRBJ2-1, with 11 nucleotides matching TRBD2. V lost 5 bases and J lost 7; bases outside the gene matches: 7. CDR1 and CDR2 (germline): MNHEY, SMNVEV (reference sequence). The CDR3 is made up of 15 amino acids. The CDR3 is CASSLLAGGPNEQFF. CDR3 bases: TGTGCCAGCAGTCTCCTAGCGGGGGGCCCGAATGAGCAGTTCTTC.

Points on this clone: Other DNA variants within this sample encode the same CDR3. The CDR3 nucleotides read TGTGCCAGCAGTGAGCGGTCCAGGGGACGTGAAAAACTGTTTTTT. Its protein product is CASSERSRGREKLFF. The chain combines TRBV25-1 with TRBJ1-4, with a possible D match to TRBD1 (6 bases). The CDR3 contains 15 residues. V lost 3 bases and J lost 7, with 15 bases in between. Germline V gives CDR1 MGHDK, CDR2 SYGVNS.

V is TRBV11-2 and J is TRBJ1-1, with D possibly TRBD1 on 5 matching bases. The germline CDR1 and CDR2 sequences are SGHAT and FQNNGV. The CDR3 is 13 amino acids. Between the trimmed V and J ends, which lost 1 base and 7 bases, there was a span of 10 bases. The CDR3 protein is CASSLGGGVEAFF. The CDR3 DNA sequence: TGTGCCAGCAGCTTAGGGGGCGGGGTTGAAGCTTTCTTT.

The chain combines TRBV30 with TRBJ2-7; D might be TRBD1 or TRBD2, each matching 5 bases. Trimming took 1 base from V and 7 from J, leaving 5 bases between them. The CDR3 runs 10 residues. Per germline, CDR1 GTSNPN and CDR2 SVGIG (reference sequence). CDR3 DNA: TGTGCCTGGAGTGGGGGGGAGCAGTACTTC. Translating it yields CAWSGGEQYF.

CDR3 in DNA: TGTGCCAGCAGCCGAACAGGGGGCCTCCGTTCGTATGAAAAACTGTTTTTT. The encoded protein is CASSRTGGLRSYEKLFF. The gene calls are TRBV28 and TRBJ1-4, with 9 bases aligning to TRBD1. The length of the CDR3 is 17 residues. With V trimmed by 6 bases and J by 6 bases, 14 bases remained unmatched. Germline V CDR1 and CDR2: MDHEN, SYDVKM. The whole variable domain, remainder taken from reference TRBV28 and TRBJ1-4, is DVKVTQSSRYLVKRTGEKVFLECVQDMDHENMFWYRQDPGLGLRLIYFSYDVKMKEKGDIPEGYSVSREKKERFSLILESASTNQTSMYLCASSRTGGLRSYEKLFFGSGTQLSVL.

V is TRBV5-1 and J is TRBJ1-4; 11 bases align to TRBD1. Trimming took 3 bases from V and 7 from J; bases not matched to a gene: 8. Looked up from germline, CDR1 is SGHRS and CDR2 is YFSETQ. This CDR3 contains 16 residues. The CDR3 here is CASSSGTGGFLEKLFF. CDR3 coding DNA: TGCGCCAGCAGCTCCGGGACAGGGGGATTTCTTGAAAAACTGTTTTTT.

V usage is TRBV5-6 and J usage is TRBJ1-5; D gene ambiguous. The V end lost 1 base, the J end lost 3 bases, and 11 bases lay between the germline ends. From germline, CDR1 is SGHDT and CDR2 YYEEEE. CDR3 length: 15 amino acids. CDR3 residues: CASSLNRENNQPQHF. CDR3 in DNA: TGTGCCAGCAGCTTGAATAGGGAGAACAATCAGCCCCAGCATTTT.

V and J are TRBV9 and TRBJ2-1; 12 bases agree with TRBD2. Looked up from germline, CDR1 is SGDLS and CDR2 is YYNGEE. V gave up 0 bases and J gave up 9 bases; unmatched junction bases: 4. The length of the CDR3 is 15 residues. CDR3 nucleotides: TGTGCCAGCAGCGTAGGATCACTAGCGGGGGGTGAGCAGTTCTTC. This sequence encodes CASSVGSLAGGEQFF.

V gene TRBV28 combines with J gene TRBJ2-2; D unclear. The CDR3 is 14 residues long. Germline V CDR1 and CDR2: MDHEN, SYDVKM. V gave up 3 bases and J gave up 1 base, with 6 bases separating them. CDR3 DNA sequence: TGTGCCAGCAGTTTGCTACAGAACACCGGGGAGCTGTTTTTT. Translated: CASSLLQNTGELFF. The full variable domain, in which reference TRBV28 and TRBJ2-2 provide the parts outside the CDR3, is DVKVTQSSRYLVKRTGEKVFLECVQDMDHENMFWYRQDPGLGLRLIYFSYDVKMKEKGDIPEGYSVSREKKERFSLILESASTNQTSMYLCASSLLQNTGELFFGEGSRLTVL.

The chain has TRBV13 and TRBJ2-7; 9 bases line up with TRBD2. Germline V gene lookup returns CDR1 PRHDT and CDR2 FYEKMQ (reference sequence). V shed 7 bases and J 4 bases; nucleotides not matched to a gene: 17. The CDR3 sequence is 17 residues long. CDR3 nucleotides: TGTGCCAGCACCTTTAGGGTTGGGCTAGCGGGACAATACGAGCAGTACTTC. Translating gives CASTFRVGLAGQYEQYF.

On this clone itself: The sample has other DNA sequences that encode this CDR3 too. The chain is built from TRBV5-4 and TRBJ2-2; D gene unclear. Germline V gene sequence: CDR1 SGHNT, CDR2 YYREEE (reference sequence). With 4 bases removed from V and 0 bases from J, the gap between germline ends came to 4 bases. CDR3 length: 13 amino acids. CDR3 sequence reads: CASSPANTGELFF. In nucleotides, the CDR3 is TGTGCCAGCAGCCCCGCGAACACCGGGGAGCTGTTTTTT. Full variable domain (outside the CDR3, taken from reference TRBV5-4 and TRBJ2-2): ETGVTQSPTHLIKTRGQQVTLRCSSQSGHNTVSWYQQALGQGPQFIFQYYREEENGRGNFPPRFSGLQFPNYSSELNVNALELDDSALYLCASSPANTGELFFGEGSRLTVL.

The J gene is TRBJ1-1, the V gene TRBV2; no clear D. The germline CDR1 and CDR2 sequences are SNHLY and FYNNEI. Trimming took 8 bases from V and 1 from J, leaving 11 bases between them. This CDR3 has 13 amino acids. The CDR3 DNA reads as TGTGCCAGCGTGGAGCGACAGAACACTGAAGCTTTCTTT. Translated: CASVERQNTEAFF.

The chain joins TRBV27 to TRBJ2-7; TRBD1 matches 9 bases. Germline V gene lookup returns CDR1 MNHEY and CDR2 SMNVEV (reference sequence). J gave up 3 bases and V 4 bases, and 1 base lay outside the gene matches. The CDR3 loop spans 13 amino acids. The DNA for the CDR3 is TGTGCCAGCAGTTACAGGGGGCGCTACGAGCAGTACTTC. This sequence encodes CASSYRGRYEQYF.

The V call is TRBV11-2, the J call TRBJ2-7; D is uncertain. V was trimmed by 2 bases and J by 3 bases, leaving 8 bases between them. Germline assignment: CDR1 SGHAT and CDR2 FQNNGV. This CDR3 is 13 amino acids long. The CDR3 sequence is CASSLMGFYEQYF. The CDR3 nucleotides are TGTGCCAGCAGCTTAATGGGGTTCTACGAGCAGTACTTC.

V and J are TRBV5-6 and TRBJ2-7; no firm D call. The CDR3 is made up of 14 amino acids. Germline CDR1 and CDR2: SGHDT and YYEEEE. Trimming pared 2 bases from V and 6 bases from J, leaving 15 bases between. The CDR3 coding sequence is TGTGCCAGCAGCTTAGGAAACAGCCCGATCGAGCAGTACTTC. Protein: CASSLGNSPIEQYF.

The chain carries TRBV10-3 and TRBJ1-2, with 8 positions matching TRBD1. The CDR3 length is 14 residues. With V trimmed by 0 bases and J by 6 bases, 3 bases remained unmatched. Germline CDR1 ENHRY, CDR2 SYGVKD. In DNA form, the CDR3 reads TGTGCCATCAGTGAGTCAGGACAGGGAGATGGCTACACCTTC. This sequence encodes CAISESGQGDGYTF.

This chain joins TRBV6-5 and TRBJ1-3; the D is unclear. The germline CDR1 and CDR2 sequences are MNHEY and SVGAGI. The CDR3 consists of 15 residues. With 4 bases removed from V and 0 bases from J, the gap between germline ends came to 10 bases. This chain's CDR3 is CASSFGEASGNTIYF. The DNA of the CDR3 is TGTGCCAGCAGTTTTGGGGAGGCCTCTGGAAACACCATATATTTT.